This TCR beta chain originates from a study of technical replicates of blood from a handful of donors (dated by TCRdb to the late 2010s). This clone was seen a single time. Its cognate antigen has yet to be identified. The record has no base qualities; no much larger clone is one base away. The CDR3 sequence holds 14 residues, the cysteine and phenylalanine included. Just CDR3 DNA is preserved here, 42 bases in frame from base 1. Sequences SGDLS (CDR1) and YYNGEE (CDR2) are obtained from the germline V gene. Trimming leaves V shorter by 2 bases and J shorter by 8 bases, with the junction holding 5 bases beyond the gene matches. Library preparation employed the immunoSEQ multiplex PCR assay. Sourced from immuneACCESS, this table was stored by TCRdb with only in-frame sequences that have V and J called. A share of the clones is absent; for the studies checked, an unresolved V gene accounts for under half, and the remainder has no known explanation. In all, the sample holds under 75,000 clones, and approximately 92% of those were seen once. Clones ranked in the top ten supply 3.5% to 5.5% of the sample.

The sequencing input was PBMCs. The chain uses TRBV9 and TRBJ2-1, with 9 bases in between that match TRBD2. This receptor was taken from a human donor in good health. Some clones in this sample may be carry-over from other donors' samples. The CDR3 is CASSVAGTSYEQFF. DNA sequence: TGTGCCAGCAGCGTCGCCGGGACTAGCTATGAGCAGTTCTTC. The entire variable domain, with the stretches around the CDR3 drawn from the reference TRBV9 and TRBJ2-1 proteins, is DSGVTQTPKHLITATGQRVTLRCSPRSGDLSVYWYQQSLDQGLQFLIQYYNGEERAKGNILERFSAQQFPDLHSELNLSSLELGDSALYFCASSVAGTSYEQFFGPGTRLTVL.